This T cell receptor (beta chain) appears in the sequencing data of a study of T cell responses to AZD1222 COVID-19 vaccine. Study details: Investigators merged groups given second doses at roughly 4 or roughly 12 weeks.

Assay: immunoSEQ multiplex PCR; the TCRdb copy retains only in-frame clones and omits some. Here the sample spans 130,000 or so clones, 75% to 90% being singletons. The material sequenced was peripheral blood, taken on day 0 of AZD1222 vaccination. The sequence was obtained from an adult in good health.

CDR3 sequence reads: CASSVIGGTTGELFF. DNA of the CDR3: TGTGCCAGCAGCGTCATAGGGGGCACCACCGGGGAGCTGTTTTTT. The chain has TRBV9 and TRBJ2-2; 7 bases are a match to TRBD1. Germline V lookup: CDR1 SGDLS, CDR2 YYNGEE. V lost 2 bases and J lost 4; bases outside the gene matches: 5. The CDR3 loop spans 15 amino acids.